This TCR beta chain originates from a study of T-cell memory formation after mild COVID-19. Study-wide results and limits: Contracting CD4+ clones were located mainly in CM and EM, and CD8+ clones in EMRA.

TCRdb independently ran MiXCR on the 5' RACE reads; one entry per CDR3 protein. This table has about 410,000 distinct CDR3 sequences, 23% appearing once. V lost 2 bases and J 4 bases, leaving 8 bases between the germline ends. The CDR3 length is 13 residues. Germline V gives CDR1 KGHSH, CDR2 LQKENI. Regarding this clonotype: Its antigen is currently unknown.

This receptor was taken from an adult woman who had mild COVID-19 (a few samples of this study predate the infection). Cell type and time point are not known. This chain uses TRBV18 with TRBJ2-5, with TRBD2 as a possible D gene (5 bases). Sequenced sample: PBMCs or a T cell subset sorted from them (not recorded which). DNA for the CDR3: TGTGCCAGCTCACCATCGAGGGCAGAGACCCAGTACTTC. The encoded protein is CASSPSRAETQYF.